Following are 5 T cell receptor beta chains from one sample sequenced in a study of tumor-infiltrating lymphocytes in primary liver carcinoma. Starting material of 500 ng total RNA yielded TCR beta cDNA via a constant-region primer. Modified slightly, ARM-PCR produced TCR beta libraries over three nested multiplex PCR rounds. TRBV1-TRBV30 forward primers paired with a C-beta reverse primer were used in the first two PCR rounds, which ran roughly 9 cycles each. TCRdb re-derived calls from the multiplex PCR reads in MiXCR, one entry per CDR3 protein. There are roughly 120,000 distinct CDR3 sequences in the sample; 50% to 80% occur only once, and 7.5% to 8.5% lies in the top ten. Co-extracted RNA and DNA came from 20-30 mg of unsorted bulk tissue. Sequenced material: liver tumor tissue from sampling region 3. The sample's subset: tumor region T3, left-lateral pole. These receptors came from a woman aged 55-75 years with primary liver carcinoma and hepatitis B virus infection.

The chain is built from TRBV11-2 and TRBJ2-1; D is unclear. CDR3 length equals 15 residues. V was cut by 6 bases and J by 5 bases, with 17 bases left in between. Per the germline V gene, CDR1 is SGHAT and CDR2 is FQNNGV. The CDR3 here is CASSPRPDTHNEQFF. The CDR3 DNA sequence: TGTGCCAGCAGTCCTCGACCGGATACCCACAATGAGCAGTTCTTC.

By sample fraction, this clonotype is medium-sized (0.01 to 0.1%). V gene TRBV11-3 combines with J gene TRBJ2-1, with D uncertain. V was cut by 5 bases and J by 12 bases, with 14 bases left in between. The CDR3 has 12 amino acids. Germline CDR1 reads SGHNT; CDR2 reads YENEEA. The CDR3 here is CASSRTTFRQFF. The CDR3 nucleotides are TGTGCCAGCAGCAGAACAACCTTTAGGCAGTTCTTC.

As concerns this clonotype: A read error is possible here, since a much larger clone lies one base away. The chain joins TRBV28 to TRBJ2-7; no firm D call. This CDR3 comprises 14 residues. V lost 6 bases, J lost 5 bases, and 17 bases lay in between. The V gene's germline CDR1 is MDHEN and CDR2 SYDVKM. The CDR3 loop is CASSSSSRHDEQYF. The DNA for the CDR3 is TGTGCCAGCAGCTCTTCCTCCCGGCACGACGAGCAGTACTTC. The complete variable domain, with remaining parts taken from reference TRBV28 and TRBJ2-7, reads DVKVTQSSRYLVKRTGEKVFLECVQDMDHENMFWYRQDPGLGLRLIYFSYDVKMKEKGDIPEGYSVSREKKERFSLILESASTNQTSMYLCASSSSSRHDEQYFGPGTRLTVT.

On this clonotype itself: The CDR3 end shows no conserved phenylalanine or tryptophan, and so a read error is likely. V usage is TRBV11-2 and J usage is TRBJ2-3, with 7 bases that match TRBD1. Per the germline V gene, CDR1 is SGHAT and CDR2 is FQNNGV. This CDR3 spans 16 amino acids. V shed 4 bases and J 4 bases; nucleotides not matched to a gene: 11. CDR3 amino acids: CASSSTGFQGADTQYL. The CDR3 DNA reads TGTGCCAGCAGCTCAACCGGGTTTCAGGGGGCAGATACGCAGTATCTT.

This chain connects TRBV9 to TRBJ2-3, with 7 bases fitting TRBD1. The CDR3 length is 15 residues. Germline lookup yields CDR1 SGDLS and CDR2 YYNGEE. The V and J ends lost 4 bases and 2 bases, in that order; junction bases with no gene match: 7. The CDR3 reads CASSPPTGNTDTQYF. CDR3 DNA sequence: TGTGCCAGCAGCCCCCCGACAGGGAACACAGATACGCAGTATTTT. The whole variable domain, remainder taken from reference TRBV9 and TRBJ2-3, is DSGVTQTPKHLITATGQRVTLRCSPRSGDLSVYWYQQSLDQGLQFLIQYYNGEERAKGNILERFSAQQFPDLHSELNLSSLELGDSALYFCASSPPTGNTDTQYFGPGTRLTVL.